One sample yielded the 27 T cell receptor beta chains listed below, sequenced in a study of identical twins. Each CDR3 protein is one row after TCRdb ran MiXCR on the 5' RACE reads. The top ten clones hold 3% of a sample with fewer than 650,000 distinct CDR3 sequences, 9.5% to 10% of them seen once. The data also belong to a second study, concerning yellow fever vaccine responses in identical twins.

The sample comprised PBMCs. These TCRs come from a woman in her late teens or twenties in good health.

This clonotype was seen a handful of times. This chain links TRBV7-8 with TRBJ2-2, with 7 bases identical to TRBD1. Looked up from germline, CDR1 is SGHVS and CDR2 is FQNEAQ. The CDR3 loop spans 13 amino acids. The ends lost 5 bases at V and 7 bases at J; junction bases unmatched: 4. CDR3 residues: CASSLTGVGELFF. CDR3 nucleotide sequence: TGTGCCAGCAGCCTCACAGGGGTCGGGGAGCTGTTTTTT.

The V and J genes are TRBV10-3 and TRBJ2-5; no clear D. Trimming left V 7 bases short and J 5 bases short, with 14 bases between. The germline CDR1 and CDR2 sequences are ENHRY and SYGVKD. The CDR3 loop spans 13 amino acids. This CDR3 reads CAIKGRLRETQYF. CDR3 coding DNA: TGTGCCATCAAGGGCCGGCTCCGGGAGACCCAGTACTTC.

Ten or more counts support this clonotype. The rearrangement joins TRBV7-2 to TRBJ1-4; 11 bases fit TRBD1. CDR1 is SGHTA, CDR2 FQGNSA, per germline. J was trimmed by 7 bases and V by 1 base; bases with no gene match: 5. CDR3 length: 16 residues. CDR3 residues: CASSLGTGGISEKLFF. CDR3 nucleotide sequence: TGTGCCAGCAGCTTAGGGACAGGGGGCATATCTGAAAAACTGTTTTTT. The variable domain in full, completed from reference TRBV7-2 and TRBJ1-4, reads GAGVSQSPSNKVTEKGKDVELRCDPISGHTALYWYRQSLGQGLEFLIYFQGNSAPDKSGLPSDRFSAERTGGSVSTLTIQRTQQEDSAVYLCASSLGTGGISEKLFFGSGTQLSVL.

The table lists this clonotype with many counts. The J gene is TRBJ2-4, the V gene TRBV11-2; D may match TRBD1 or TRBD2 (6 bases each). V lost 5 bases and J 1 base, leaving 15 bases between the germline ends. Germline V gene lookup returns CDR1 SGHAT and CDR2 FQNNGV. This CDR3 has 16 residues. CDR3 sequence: CASSPEGGAAKNIQYF. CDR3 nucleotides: TGTGCCAGCAGCCCGGAGGGGGGCGCGGCCAAAAACATTCAGTACTTC.

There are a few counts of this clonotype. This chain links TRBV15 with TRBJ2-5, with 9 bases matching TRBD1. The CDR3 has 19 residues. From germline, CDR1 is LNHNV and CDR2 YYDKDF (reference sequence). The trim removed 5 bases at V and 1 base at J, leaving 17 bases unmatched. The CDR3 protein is CATSGQRGQGLPGQETQYF. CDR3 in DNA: TGTGCCACCAGCGGCCAAAGAGGACAGGGGCTGCCTGGCCAAGAGACCCAGTACTTC.

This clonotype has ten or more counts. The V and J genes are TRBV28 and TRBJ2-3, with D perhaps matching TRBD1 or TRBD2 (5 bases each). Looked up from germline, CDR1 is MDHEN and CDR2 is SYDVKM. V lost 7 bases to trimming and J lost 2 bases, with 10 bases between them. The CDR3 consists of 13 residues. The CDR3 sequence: CASTGPFTDTQYF. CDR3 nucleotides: TGTGCCAGCACGGGACCCTTCACAGATACGCAGTATTTT.

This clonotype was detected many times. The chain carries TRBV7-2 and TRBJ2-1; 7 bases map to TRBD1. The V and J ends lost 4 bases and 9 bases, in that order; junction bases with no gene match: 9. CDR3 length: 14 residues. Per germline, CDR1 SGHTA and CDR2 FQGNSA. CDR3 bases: TGTGCCAGCAGCTCGACAGGGAAGAACAGTGAGCAGTTCTTC. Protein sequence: CASSSTGKNSEQFF.

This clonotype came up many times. The CDR3 DNA reads as TGTGCCAGCAGAAGACTAGCGGGAGACGGCGGGGAGCTGTTTTTT. Translation gives CASRRLAGDGGELFF. This sequence joins TRBV7-2 and TRBJ2-2, with TRBD2 matching over 12 bases. Trimming at V came to 6 bases and at J to 7 bases, leaving 6 bases not matched to a gene. The CDR3 runs 15 residues. The germline V gene encodes CDR1 SGHTA and CDR2 FQGNSA. The full variable domain, in which reference TRBV7-2 and TRBJ2-2 provide the parts outside the CDR3, is GAGVSQSPSNKVTEKGKDVELRCDPISGHTALYWYRQSLGQGLEFLIYFQGNSAPDKSGLPSDRFSAERTGGSVSTLTIQRTQQEDSAVYLCASRRLAGDGGELFFGEGSRLTVL.

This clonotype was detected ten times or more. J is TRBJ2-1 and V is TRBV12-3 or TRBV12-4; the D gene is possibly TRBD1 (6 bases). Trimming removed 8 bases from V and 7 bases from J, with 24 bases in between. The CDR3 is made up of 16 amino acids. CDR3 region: CASRRKGQGPFNEQFF. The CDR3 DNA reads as TGTGCCAGCCGTCGGAAGGGGCAGGGGCCCTTTAATGAGCAGTTCTTC.

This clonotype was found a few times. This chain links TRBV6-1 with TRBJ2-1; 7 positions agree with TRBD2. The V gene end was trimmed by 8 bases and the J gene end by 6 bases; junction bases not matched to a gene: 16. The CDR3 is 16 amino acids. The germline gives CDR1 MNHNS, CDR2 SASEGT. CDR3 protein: CASRRNGGIRGNEQFF. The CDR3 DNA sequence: TGTGCCAGCCGCCGCAACGGGGGGATAAGGGGCAATGAGCAGTTCTTC.

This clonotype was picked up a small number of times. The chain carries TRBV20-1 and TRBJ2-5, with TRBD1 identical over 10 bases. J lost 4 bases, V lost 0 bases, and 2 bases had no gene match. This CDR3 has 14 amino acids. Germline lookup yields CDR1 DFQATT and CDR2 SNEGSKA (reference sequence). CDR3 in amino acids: CSARERDRGETQYF. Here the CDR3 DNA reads TGCAGTGCTAGAGAAAGGGACAGGGGAGAGACCCAGTACTTC.

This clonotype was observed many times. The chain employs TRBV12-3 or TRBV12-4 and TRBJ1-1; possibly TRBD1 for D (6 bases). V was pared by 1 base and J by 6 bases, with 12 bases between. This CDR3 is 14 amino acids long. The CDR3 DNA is TGTGCCAGCAGTTTAGGGGTCGGGGGCGCTGAAGCTTTCTTT. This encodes CASSLGVGGAEAFF.

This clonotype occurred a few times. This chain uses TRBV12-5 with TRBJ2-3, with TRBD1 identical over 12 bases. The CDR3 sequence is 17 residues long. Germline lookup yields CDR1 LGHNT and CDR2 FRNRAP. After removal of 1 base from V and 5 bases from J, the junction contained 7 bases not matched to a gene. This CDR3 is CASGLAGGTGGIDTQYF. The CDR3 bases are TGTGCTAGTGGTTTGGCGGGGGGGACAGGGGGCATAGATACGCAGTATTTT.

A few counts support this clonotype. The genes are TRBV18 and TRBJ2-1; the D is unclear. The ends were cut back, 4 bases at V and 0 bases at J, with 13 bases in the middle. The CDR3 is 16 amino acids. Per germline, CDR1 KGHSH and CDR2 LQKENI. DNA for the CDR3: TGTGCCAGCTCACTGGCTCCTTCAAGCTCCTACAATGAGCAGTTCTTC. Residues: CASSLAPSSSYNEQFF.

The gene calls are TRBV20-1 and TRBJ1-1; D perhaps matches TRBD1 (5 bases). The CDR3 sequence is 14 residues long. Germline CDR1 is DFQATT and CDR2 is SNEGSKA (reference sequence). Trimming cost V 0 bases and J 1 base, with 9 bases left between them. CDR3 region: CSARDMRGNTEAFF. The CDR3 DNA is TGCAGTGCTAGAGATATGAGGGGGAACACTGAAGCTTTCTTT.

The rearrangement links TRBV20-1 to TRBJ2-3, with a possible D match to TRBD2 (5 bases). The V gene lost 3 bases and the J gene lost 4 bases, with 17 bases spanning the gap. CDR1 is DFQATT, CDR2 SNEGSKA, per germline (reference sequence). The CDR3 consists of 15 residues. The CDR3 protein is CSASRTRGSADTQYF. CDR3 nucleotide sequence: TGCAGTGCTAGTCGAACTCGTGGGAGTGCAGATACGCAGTATTTT.

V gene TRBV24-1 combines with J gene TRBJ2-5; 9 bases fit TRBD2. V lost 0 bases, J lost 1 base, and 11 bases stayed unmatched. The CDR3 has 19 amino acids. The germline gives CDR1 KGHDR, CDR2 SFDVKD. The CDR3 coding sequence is TGTGCCACCAGTGATTTGGCACGAAGTAGCGGGGGACCCCAAGAGACCCAGTACTTC. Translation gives CATSDLARSSGGPQETQYF.

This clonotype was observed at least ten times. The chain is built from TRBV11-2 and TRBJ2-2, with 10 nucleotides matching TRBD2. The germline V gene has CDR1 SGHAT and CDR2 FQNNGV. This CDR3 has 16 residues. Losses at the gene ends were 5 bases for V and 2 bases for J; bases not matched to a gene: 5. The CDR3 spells CASSIRTSGNTGELFF. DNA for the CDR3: TGTGCCAGCAGCATACGGACTAGCGGAAACACCGGGGAGCTGTTTTTT.

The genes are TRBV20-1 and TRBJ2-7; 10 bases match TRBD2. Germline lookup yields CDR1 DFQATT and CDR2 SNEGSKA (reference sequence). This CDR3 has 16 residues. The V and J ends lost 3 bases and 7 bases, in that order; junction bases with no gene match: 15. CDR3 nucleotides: TGCAGTGCTAGTTCTATTAGCGGGGGGCCAACTAGAGAGCAGTACTTC. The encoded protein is CSASSISGGPTREQYF.

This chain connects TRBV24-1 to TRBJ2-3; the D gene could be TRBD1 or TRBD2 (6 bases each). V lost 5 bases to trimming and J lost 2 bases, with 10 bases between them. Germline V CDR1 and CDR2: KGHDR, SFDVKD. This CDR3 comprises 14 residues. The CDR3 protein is CATSARGLTDTQYF. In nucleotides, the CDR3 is TGTGCCACCAGTGCTCGGGGGCTCACAGATACGCAGTATTTT.

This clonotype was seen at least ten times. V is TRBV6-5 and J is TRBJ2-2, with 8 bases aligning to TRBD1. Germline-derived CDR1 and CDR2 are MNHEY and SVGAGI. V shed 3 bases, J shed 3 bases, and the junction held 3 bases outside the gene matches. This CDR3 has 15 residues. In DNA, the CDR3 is TGTGCCAGCAGTTATACAGGGGGGTACACCGGGGAGCTGTTTTTT. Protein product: CASSYTGGYTGELFF.

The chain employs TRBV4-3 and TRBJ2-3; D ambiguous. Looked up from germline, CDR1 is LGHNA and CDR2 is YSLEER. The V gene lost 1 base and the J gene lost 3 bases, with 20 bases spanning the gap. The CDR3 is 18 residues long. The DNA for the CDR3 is TGCGCCAGCAGCCAAGGGCCTTCACAAATGGGGATTACAGATACGCAGTATTTT. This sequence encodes CASSQGPSQMGITDTQYF.

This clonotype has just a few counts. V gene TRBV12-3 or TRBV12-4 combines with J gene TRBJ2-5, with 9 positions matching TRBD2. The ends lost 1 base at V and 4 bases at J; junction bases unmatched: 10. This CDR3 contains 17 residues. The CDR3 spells CASSLGGGTSSRETQYF. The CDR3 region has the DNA TGTGCCAGCAGTTTAGGTGGAGGGACTAGCAGTAGAGAGACCCAGTACTTC.

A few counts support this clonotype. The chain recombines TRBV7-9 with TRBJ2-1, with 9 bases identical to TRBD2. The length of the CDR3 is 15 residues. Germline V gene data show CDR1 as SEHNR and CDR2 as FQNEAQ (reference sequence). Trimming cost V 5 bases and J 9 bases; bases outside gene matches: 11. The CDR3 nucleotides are TGTGCCAGCAGCCCCGGGGTAGCGGGAGTAGGTGAGCAGTTCTTC. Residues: CASSPGVAGVGEQFF.

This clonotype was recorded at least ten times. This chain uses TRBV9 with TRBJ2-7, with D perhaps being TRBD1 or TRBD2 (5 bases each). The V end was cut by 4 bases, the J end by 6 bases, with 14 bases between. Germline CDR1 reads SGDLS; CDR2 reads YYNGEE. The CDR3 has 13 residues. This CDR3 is CASSSDYGTEQYF. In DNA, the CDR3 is TGTGCCAGCAGCTCTGATTACGGGACCGAGCAGTACTTC.

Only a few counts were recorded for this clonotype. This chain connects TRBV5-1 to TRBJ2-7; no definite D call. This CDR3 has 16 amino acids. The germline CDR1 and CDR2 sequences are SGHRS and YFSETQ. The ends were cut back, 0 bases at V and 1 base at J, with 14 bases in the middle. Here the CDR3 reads CASSLEGSSQSYEQYF. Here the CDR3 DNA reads TGCGCCAGCAGCTTGGAAGGGTCCTCTCAATCCTACGAGCAGTACTTC.

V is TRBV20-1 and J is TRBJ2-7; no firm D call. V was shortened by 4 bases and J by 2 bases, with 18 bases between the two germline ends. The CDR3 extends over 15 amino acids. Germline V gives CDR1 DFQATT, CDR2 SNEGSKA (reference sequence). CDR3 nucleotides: TGCAGTGCTATTGACGTAGGAAGGGAACCCTACGAGCAGTACTTC. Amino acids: CSAIDVGREPYEQYF.